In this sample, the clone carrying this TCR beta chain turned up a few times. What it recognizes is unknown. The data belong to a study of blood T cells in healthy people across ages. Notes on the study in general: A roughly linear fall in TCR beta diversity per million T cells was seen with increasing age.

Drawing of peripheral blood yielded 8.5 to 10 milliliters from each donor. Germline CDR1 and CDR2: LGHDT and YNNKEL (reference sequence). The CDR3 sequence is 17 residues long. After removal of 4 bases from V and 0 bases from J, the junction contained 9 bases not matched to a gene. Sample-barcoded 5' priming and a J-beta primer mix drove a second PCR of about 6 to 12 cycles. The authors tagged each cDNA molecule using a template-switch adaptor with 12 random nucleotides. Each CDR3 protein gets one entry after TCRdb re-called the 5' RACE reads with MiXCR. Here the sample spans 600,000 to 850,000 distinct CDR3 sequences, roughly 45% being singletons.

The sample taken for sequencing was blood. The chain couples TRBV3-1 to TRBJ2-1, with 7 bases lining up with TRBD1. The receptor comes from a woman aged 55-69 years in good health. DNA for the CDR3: TGTGCCAGCAGCCCCTTTACAGGGGCCAGCTCCTACAATGAGCAGTTCTTC. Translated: CASSPFTGASSYNEQFF.